The T cell receptor beta chain described here comes from a study of T cell repertoires in ileal Crohn's disease. Only in-frame clones appear in the TCRdb table, and some are missing; sequencing was by immunoSEQ multiplex PCR. This sample carries approximately 4,100 clones, around 83% of them seen once, and the ten largest clones take 5.5% to 8.5%. CDR3 size: 17 residues. V shed 6 bases, J shed 4 bases, and the junction held 11 bases outside the gene matches. Germline V CDR1 and CDR2: KGHSH, LQKENI. The chain carries TRBV18 and TRBJ1-6, with TRBD1 matching over 8 bases. This receptor was taken from an adult with Crohn's disease. Sequenced material: ileal tissue. CDR3 amino acids: CASSPVDRGAYNSPLHF. CDR3 bases: TGTGCCAGCTCCCCCGTTGACAGGGGTGCGTATAATTCACCCCTCCACTTT.